The clone carrying this TCR beta chain was recorded a few times. Its antigen is not identified. The Oncomine TCR Beta short-read assay was applied to DNA of cultured CD4+ T cells. MiXCR was run by TCRdb on the PCR reads, yielding one entry per CDR3 protein. The table shows approximately 21,000 distinct CDR3 sequences, with 55% occurring only once. This entry is derived from a study of vaccination and CD4 T cells after COVID-19. Treatment denoted: roughly 11-day PBMC culture with coronavirus spike peptide pools or control peptides (ViraFEST assay). Antigen-specific T cells were expanded with peptide pools by ViraFEST, and TCRs were then sequenced. The dates of positive PCR tests extended from March through December 2020 and came before the US Alpha, Beta and Delta variants. Two million PBMCs per well were cultured with around 10 IU/ml IL-2 and approximately 9.6 ug/ml peptide pools. Study findings and constraints: Recorded median SARS-CoV-2-reactive clonotype numbers increased from roughly 19 to 38 without reaching significance.

Germline V CDR1 and CDR2: MNHEY, SVGEGT. The CDR3 spans 14 residues. The V end was cut by 5 bases, the J end by 4 bases, with 15 bases between. The sample was CD4+ T cells from blood, cultured in vitro. V usage is TRBV6-2 or TRBV6-3 and J usage is TRBJ2-7, with D maybe TRBD1 (6 bases). The origin of this receptor is a human donor who had recovered from COVID-19. The DNA for the CDR3 is TGTGCCAGCAGTAAAAGGACCGGACAGTACGAGCAGTACTTC. Its protein product is CASSKRTGQYEQYF.